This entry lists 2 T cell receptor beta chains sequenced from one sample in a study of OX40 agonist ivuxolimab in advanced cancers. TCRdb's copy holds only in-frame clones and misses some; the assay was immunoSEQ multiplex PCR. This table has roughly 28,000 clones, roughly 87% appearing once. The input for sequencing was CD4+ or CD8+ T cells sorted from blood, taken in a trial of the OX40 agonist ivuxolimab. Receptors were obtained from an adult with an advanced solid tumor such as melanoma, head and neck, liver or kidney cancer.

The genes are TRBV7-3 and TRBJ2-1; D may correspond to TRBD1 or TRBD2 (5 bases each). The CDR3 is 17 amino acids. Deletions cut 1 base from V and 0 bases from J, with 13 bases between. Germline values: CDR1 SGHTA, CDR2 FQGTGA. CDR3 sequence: CASSLIGGRSSYNEQFF. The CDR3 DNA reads TGTGCCAGCAGCTTAATTGGGGGTAGGAGCTCCTACAATGAGCAGTTCTTC. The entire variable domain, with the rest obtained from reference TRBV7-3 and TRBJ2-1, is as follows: GAGVSQTPSNKVTEKGKYVELRCDPISGHTALYWYRQSLGQGPEFLIYFQGTGAADDSGLPNDRFFAVRPEGSVSTLKIQRTERGDSAVYLCASSLIGGRSSYNEQFFGPGTRLTVL.

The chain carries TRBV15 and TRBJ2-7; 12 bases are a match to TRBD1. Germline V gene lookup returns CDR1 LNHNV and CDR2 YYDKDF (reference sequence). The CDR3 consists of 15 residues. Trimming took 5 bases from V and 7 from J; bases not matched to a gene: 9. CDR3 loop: CATSAPGQGAKEQYF. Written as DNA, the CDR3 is TGTGCCACCAGCGCACCGGGACAGGGGGCGAAAGAGCAGTACTTC.